Listed here is a single TCR beta chain. The sample is drawn from a study of blood T cell repertoires in COVID-19. Background on the study: Sources were T cells, B-cell-depleted T cells, or PBMCs; the material itself was cDNA or gDNA.

Germline V gives CDR1 MNHNY, CDR2 SVGAGI (reference sequence). V dropped 7 bases and J dropped 0 bases, with 15 bases sitting between them. This CDR3 is 15 amino acids long. Methods used by the authors: Estimation of nucleated cell counts relied on the amplification of reference gene primers. Profiled with immunoSEQ multiplex PCR; TCRdb holds only in-frame clones, not every one. D and trimming were read from the DNA, whereas the V and J calls and clone size are those reported in that table. The sample records 150,000 or so clones, around 81% being singletons. This chain uses TRBV6-6 with TRBJ1-1, with a possible D match to TRBD1 (5 bases). The material sequenced was peripheral blood. The TCR originated in a human donor in a cohort sampled during active COVID-19. CDR3: CASTPGGRVNTEAFF. CDR3 nucleotide sequence: TGTGCCAGCACCCCCGGGGGACGGGTGAACACTGAAGCTTTCTTT.